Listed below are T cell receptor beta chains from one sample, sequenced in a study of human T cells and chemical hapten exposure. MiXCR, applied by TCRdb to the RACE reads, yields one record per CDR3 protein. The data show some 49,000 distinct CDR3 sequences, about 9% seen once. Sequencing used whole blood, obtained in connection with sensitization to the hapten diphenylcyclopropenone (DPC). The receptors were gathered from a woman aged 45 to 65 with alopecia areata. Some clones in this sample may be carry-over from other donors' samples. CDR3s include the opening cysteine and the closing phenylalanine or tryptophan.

cdr3_aa: CASSVAMSGSREKLFF
j_call: TRBJ1-4
v_call: TRBV9
cdr3_length: 16

cdr3_aa: CASSQERSVRGLYNSPLHF
j_call: TRBJ1-6
v_call: TRBV4-3
cdr3_length: 19

cdr3_aa: CASSLRFGGVQETQYF
j_call: TRBJ2-5
v_call: TRBV12-3/TRBV12-4
cdr3_length: 16

cdr3_aa: CAWSVLGHTEAFF
j_call: TRBJ1-1
v_call: TRBV30
cdr3_length: 13

cdr3_aa: CASRGGTGELFF
j_call: TRBJ2-2
v_call: TRBV6-5
cdr3_length: 12

cdr3_aa: CASNDRAGGYTF
j_call: TRBJ1-2
v_call: TRBV7-2
cdr3_length: 12

cdr3_aa: CASSLADSYEQYF
j_call: TRBJ2-7
v_call: TRBV7-2
cdr3_length: 13

cdr3_aa: CASSVAYEQYF
j_call: TRBJ2-7
v_call: TRBV25-1
cdr3_length: 11

cdr3_aa: CASSLSREETQYF
j_call: TRBJ2-5
v_call: TRBV7-2
cdr3_length: 13

cdr3_aa: CSVGGTYNEQFF
j_call: TRBJ2-1
v_call: TRBV20-1
cdr3_length: 12

cdr3_aa: CASSLVDRGNEQFF
j_call: TRBJ2-1
v_call: TRBV7-8
cdr3_length: 14

cdr3_aa: CASSFSTYNSPLHF
j_call: TRBJ1-6
v_call: TRBV27
cdr3_length: 14

cdr3_aa: CASSPGLAGVRGNEQFF
j_call: TRBJ2-1
v_call: TRBV7-6
cdr3_length: 17

cdr3_aa: CASSQRRTGTYNSPLHF
j_call: TRBJ1-6
v_call: TRBV7-2
cdr3_length: 17

cdr3_aa: CSVWGLAGYEQYF
j_call: TRBJ2-7
v_call: TRBV29-1
cdr3_length: 13

cdr3_aa: CASSEPNDPGRLIATNEKLFF
j_call: TRBJ1-4
v_call: TRBV10-1
cdr3_length: 21

cdr3_aa: CASNSGGGFNSPLHF
j_call: TRBJ1-6
v_call: TRBV6-2/TRBV6-3
cdr3_length: 15

cdr3_aa: CASSTTGYTTDTQYF
j_call: TRBJ2-3
v_call: TRBV2
cdr3_length: 15

cdr3_aa: CASSFRERGQETQYF
j_call: TRBJ2-5
v_call: TRBV7-8
cdr3_length: 15

cdr3_aa: CASSVATGSGSSYNEQFF
j_call: TRBJ2-1
v_call: TRBV9
cdr3_length: 18

cdr3_aa: CGFSRAGGPQFGEQYF
j_call: TRBJ2-7
v_call: TRBV20-1
cdr3_length: 16

cdr3_aa: CASTRQGASYEQYF
j_call: TRBJ2-7
v_call: TRBV6-4
cdr3_length: 14

cdr3_aa: CASSSLAGGPGKQFF
j_call: TRBJ2-1
v_call: TRBV5-5
cdr3_length: 15

cdr3_aa: CASSLSPRTGGNEQFF
j_call: TRBJ2-1
v_call: TRBV28
cdr3_length: 16

cdr3_aa: CASSLSGTDLFRAEAFF
j_call: TRBJ1-1
v_call: TRBV6-2/TRBV6-3
cdr3_length: 17

cdr3_aa: CASSPKPGLLDGYTF
j_call: TRBJ1-2
v_call: TRBV19
cdr3_length: 15

cdr3_aa: CASSQGQGTYEQYF
j_call: TRBJ2-7
v_call: TRBV18
cdr3_length: 14

cdr3_aa: CVSNQGLFTGELFF
j_call: TRBJ2-2
v_call: TRBV5-1
cdr3_length: 14

cdr3_aa: CSAPRTGVETQYF
j_call: TRBJ2-5
v_call: TRBV20-1
cdr3_length: 13

cdr3_aa: CATSGVRDNQPQHF
j_call: TRBJ1-5
v_call: TRBV24-1
cdr3_length: 14

cdr3_aa: CASRGSNKNIQYF
j_call: TRBJ2-4
v_call: TRBV6-5
cdr3_length: 13

cdr3_aa: CASTDRVTANQPQHF
j_call: TRBJ1-5
v_call: TRBV2
cdr3_length: 15

cdr3_aa: CSAAPFGLAGAYEQYF
j_call: TRBJ2-7
v_call: TRBV29-1
cdr3_length: 16

cdr3_aa: CASSLEGGLGQPQHF
j_call: TRBJ1-5
v_call: TRBV5-4
cdr3_length: 15

cdr3_aa: CASSSYPGTPPSTDTQYF
j_call: TRBJ2-3
v_call: TRBV7-8
cdr3_length: 18

cdr3_aa: CASRKRSTSNTGELFF
j_call: TRBJ2-2
v_call: TRBV7-9
cdr3_length: 16

cdr3_aa: CASVAADTQYF
j_call: TRBJ2-3
v_call: TRBV3-1
cdr3_length: 11

cdr3_aa: CASSLGPTFSTEAFF
j_call: TRBJ1-1
v_call: TRBV7-6
cdr3_length: 15

cdr3_aa: CASSGQDSSGEQYF
j_call: TRBJ2-7
v_call: TRBV6-6
cdr3_length: 14

cdr3_aa: CASSPTGRVEKLFF
j_call: TRBJ1-4
v_call: TRBV12-3/TRBV12-4
cdr3_length: 14

cdr3_aa: CASSIFGGADFSYNEQFF
j_call: TRBJ2-1
v_call: TRBV27
cdr3_length: 18

cdr3_aa: CSVENPGQGNWGYTF
j_call: TRBJ1-2
v_call: TRBV29-1
cdr3_length: 15

cdr3_aa: CASSPELTLEVQAQYF
j_call: TRBJ2-5
v_call: TRBV11-2
cdr3_length: 16

cdr3_aa: CASSAGGTGAHEQYF
j_call: TRBJ2-7
v_call: TRBV5-5
cdr3_length: 15

cdr3_aa: CASSQGGSSYNEQFF
j_call: TRBJ2-1
v_call: TRBV14
cdr3_length: 15

cdr3_aa: CSARRGLYEQYF
j_call: TRBJ2-7
v_call: TRBV20-1
cdr3_length: 12

cdr3_aa: CASSLPGQGGTQYF
j_call: TRBJ2-5
v_call: TRBV28
cdr3_length: 14

cdr3_aa: CASSFGEGQHF
j_call: TRBJ1-5
v_call: TRBV28
cdr3_length: 11

cdr3_aa: CSAQTSGRSYEQYF
j_call: TRBJ2-7
v_call: TRBV29-1
cdr3_length: 14

cdr3_aa: CGSSLGHHSGANVLTF
j_call: TRBJ2-6
v_call: TRBV5-5
cdr3_length: 16

cdr3_aa: CASSPRQRADTGELFF
j_call: TRBJ2-2
v_call: TRBV6-6
cdr3_length: 16

cdr3_aa: CASRLGGQETQYF
j_call: TRBJ2-5
v_call: TRBV5-4
cdr3_length: 13

cdr3_aa: CAISESNSLEWDEQFF
j_call: TRBJ2-1
v_call: TRBV10-3
cdr3_length: 16

cdr3_aa: CASSLWRAGKSYEQYF
j_call: TRBJ2-7
v_call: TRBV28
cdr3_length: 16

cdr3_aa: CASSLERGNEQFF
j_call: TRBJ2-1
v_call: TRBV7-6
cdr3_length: 13

cdr3_aa: CASSQEAKGRRTEAFF
j_call: TRBJ1-1
v_call: TRBV3-1
cdr3_length: 16

cdr3_aa: CASSYSANLRPYEQYF
j_call: TRBJ2-7
v_call: TRBV6-5
cdr3_length: 16